This T cell receptor beta chain was identified in a study of T cell repertoires in cytomegalovirus infection. On this clonotype: Its cognate antigen is unknown.

Each CDR3 protein is one row after TCRdb ran MiXCR on the reads. The sample yields 80,000 to 90,000 distinct CDR3 sequences, approximately 46% seen once. This CDR3 has 16 amino acids. Between the trimmed V and J ends, which lost 4 bases and 0 bases, there was a span of 15 bases. The germline CDR1 and CDR2 sequences are SEHNR and FQNEAQ (reference sequence). The TCR was taken from a human donor in good health (CMV status not recorded). Some clones in this sample may be carry-over from other donors' samples. V is TRBV7-9 and J is TRBJ1-1; D is ambiguous. The sequencing used CD8+ T cells from cultured PBMCs, collected from culture after CMV antigen stimulation. CDR3 amino acids: CASSSRGSYMNTEAFF. CDR3 sequence (DNA): TGTGCCAGCAGCTCGCGTGGGAGCTATATGAACACTGAAGCTTTCTTT.